What follows are 8 T cell receptor beta chains derived from one specimen sequenced in a study of T cell responses to AZD1222 COVID-19 vaccine (dated by TCRdb to about 2021). The time point label for this specimen denotes: baseline before first vaccination. The library was obtained by the immunoSEQ multiplex PCR assay. Here the immuneACCESS table is served through TCRdb, limited to in-frame sequences with V and J called. Missing clones are a known gap in these copies; in checked studies unresolved V genes cover under half, and the rest lacks a known reason. A total of 130,000 to 150,000 clones appear in this sample, just over 90% of them only once. Approximately 3.6% of the sample is held by the ten biggest clonotypes. The specimen comprised peripheral blood, sampled on day 0 of AZD1222 vaccination. The source of these receptors is an adult in good health.

This sequence joins TRBV7-2 and TRBJ2-2; D gene ambiguous. CDR1 and CDR2 (germline): SGHTA, FQGNSA. CDR3 length: 15 residues. V was trimmed by 1 base and J by 7 bases, leaving 13 bases between them. Written as DNA, the CDR3 is TGTGCCAGCAGCTTAGTAATAGGTGCACACGGGGAGCTGTTTTTT. It encodes CASSLVIGAHGELFF.

With respect to this clone: Germline and junction disagree at one end, which may indicate a read error. The chain joins TRBV6-5 to TRBJ1-1; D possibly corresponds to TRBD1 (5 bases). The germline CDR1 and CDR2 sequences are MNHEY and SVGAGI. The CDR3 totals 14 residues. DNA for the CDR3: TGTGCCAGCAGTGACTCGGGGGTGAACACTGAAGCTTTCTTT. As protein: CASSDSGVNTEAFF.

DNA of the CDR3: TGTGCCAGCAGTGACGGGACCTCTGCGAACACCGGGGAGCTGTTTTTT. Protein sequence: CASSDGTSANTGELFF. This chain joins TRBV6-4 and TRBJ2-2; tentatively, D is TRBD1 or TRBD2 (5 bases each). Trimming stripped 2 bases from V and 0 bases from J, with 10 bases between. Germline V lookup: CDR1 MRHNA, CDR2 SNTAGT. The CDR3 is 16 residues long.

V is TRBV11-2 and J is TRBJ1-2; D is perhaps TRBD1 (5 bases). Trimming removed 5 bases from V and 3 bases from J, with 10 bases in between. This CDR3 has 13 amino acids. Germline assignment: CDR1 SGHAT and CDR2 FQNNGV. The CDR3 protein is CASSEGSYYGYTF. The CDR3 DNA is TGTGCCAGCAGCGAGGGGAGCTACTATGGCTACACCTTC. The variable domain in full, with the rest retrieved from reference TRBV11-2 and TRBJ1-2, is EAGVAQSPRYKIIEKRQSVAFWCNPISGHATLYWYQQILGQGPKLLIQFQNNGVVDDSQLPKDRFSAERLKGVDSTLKIQPAKLEDSAVYLCASSEGSYYGYTFGSGTRLTVV.

The gene calls are TRBV5-4 and TRBJ2-1, with a weak D call TRBD2 (5 bases). V lost 4 bases and J lost 5, with 13 bases in between. The germline V gene has CDR1 SGHNT and CDR2 YYREEE (reference sequence). The CDR3 loop spans 14 amino acids. CDR3 region: CASSPTLADNEQFF. Written as DNA, the CDR3 is TGTGCCAGCAGCCCTACCCTAGCTGACAATGAGCAGTTCTTC.

This clone has a single count. The rearrangement joins TRBV7-9 to TRBJ1-1; D possibly corresponds to TRBD1 (6 bases). V shed 5 bases and J shed 1 base, with 14 bases lying between them. Germline loops: CDR1 SEHNR, CDR2 FQNEAQ (reference sequence). The CDR3 covers 15 residues. The CDR3 is CASSEDTGRNTEAFF. For the CDR3, the DNA is TGTGCCAGCAGCGAAGATACAGGGAGGAACACTGAAGCTTTCTTT.

V and J are TRBV5-3 and TRBJ2-5; maybe TRBD1 (5 bases). TRBV5-3 is an open reading frame whose function is uncertain. Trimming cost V 4 bases and J 2 bases, with 27 bases left between them. This CDR3 is 19 amino acids long. CDR3 region: CARSPWLSGKGWSQETQYF. CDR3 nucleotide sequence: TGTGCCAGAAGCCCGTGGCTTTCAGGGAAAGGCTGGTCACAAGAGACCCAGTACTTC.

The V call is TRBV11-3, the J call TRBJ1-1; D is uncertain. V lost 9 bases and J 1 base, leaving 18 bases between the germline ends. Germline V gene data show CDR1 as SGHNT and CDR2 as YENEEA. The CDR3 covers 15 residues. The CDR3 DNA reads TGTGCCAGTCGCCAAAACCCGGGCGCGAACACTGAAGCTTTCTTT. Amino acid sequence: CASRQNPGANTEAFF.